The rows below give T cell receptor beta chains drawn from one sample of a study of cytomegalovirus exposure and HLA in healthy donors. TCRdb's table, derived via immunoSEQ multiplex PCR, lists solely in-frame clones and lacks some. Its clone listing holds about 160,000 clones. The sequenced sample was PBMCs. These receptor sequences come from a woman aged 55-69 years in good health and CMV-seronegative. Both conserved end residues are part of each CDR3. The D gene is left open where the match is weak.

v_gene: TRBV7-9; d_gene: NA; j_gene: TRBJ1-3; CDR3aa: CASSLAGALSGNTIYF; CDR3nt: TGTGCCAGCAGCTTAGCAGGGGCACTCTCTGGAAACACCATATATTTT
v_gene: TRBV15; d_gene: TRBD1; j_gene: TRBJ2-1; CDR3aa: CATSRDRDLGEQFF; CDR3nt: TGTGCCACCTCTCGGGACAGGGACCTCGGTGAGCAGTTCTTC
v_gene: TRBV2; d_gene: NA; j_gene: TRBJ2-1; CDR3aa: CASSLPDRWVGNEQFF; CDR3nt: TGTGCCAGCAGTCTCCCCGACAGGTGGGTCGGCAATGAGCAGTTCTTC
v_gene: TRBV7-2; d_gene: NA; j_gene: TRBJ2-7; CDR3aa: CASSLGMGTQGGKHEQYF; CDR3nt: TGTGCCAGCAGCTTAGGAATGGGAACACAGGGTGGTAAGCACGAGCAGTACTTC
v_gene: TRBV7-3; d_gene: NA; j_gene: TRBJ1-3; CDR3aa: CASSQTDGNTIYF; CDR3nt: TGTGCCAGCAGCCAGACAGACGGAAACACCATATATTTT
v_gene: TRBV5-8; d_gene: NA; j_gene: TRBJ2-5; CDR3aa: CASSLPRDQYF; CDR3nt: TGTGCCAGCAGCCTACCTCGGGACCAGTACTTC
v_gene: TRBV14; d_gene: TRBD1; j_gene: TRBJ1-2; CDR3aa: CASSSLGTAYGYTF; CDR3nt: TGTGCCAGCAGCTCTCTCGGGACAGCCTATGGCTACACCTTC
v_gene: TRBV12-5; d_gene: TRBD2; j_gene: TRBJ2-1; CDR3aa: CASGLASGRAYNEQFF; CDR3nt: TGTGCTAGTGGTTTGGCCAGCGGGAGGGCCTACAATGAGCAGTTCTTC
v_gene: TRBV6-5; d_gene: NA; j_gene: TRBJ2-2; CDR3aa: CGSGMSNTGELFF; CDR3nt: TGTGGTTCGGGGATGTCGAACACCGGGGAGCTGTTTTTT
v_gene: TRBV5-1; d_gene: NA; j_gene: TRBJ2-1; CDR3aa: CASSLFSSYNEQFF; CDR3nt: TGCGCCAGCAGCTTGTTCAGTTCCTACAATGAGCAGTTCTTC
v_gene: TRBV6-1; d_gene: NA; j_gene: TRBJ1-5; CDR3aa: CASSEDSYQPQHF; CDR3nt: TGTGCCAGCAGTGAAGACAGCTATCAGCCCCAGCATTTT
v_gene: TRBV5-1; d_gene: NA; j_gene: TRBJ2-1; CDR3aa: CASSPQGGNEQFF; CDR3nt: TGCGCCAGCAGCCCCCAGGGGGGCAATGAGCAGTTCTTC
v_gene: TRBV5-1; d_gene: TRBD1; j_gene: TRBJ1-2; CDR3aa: CATGTGFSYGYTF; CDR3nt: TGCGCCACAGGGACAGGGTTTTCCTATGGCTACACCTTC
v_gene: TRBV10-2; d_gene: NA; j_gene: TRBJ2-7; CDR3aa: CASKFPGHLYEQYF; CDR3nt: TGCGCCAGCAAGTTCCCGGGACACCTCTACGAGCAGTACTTC
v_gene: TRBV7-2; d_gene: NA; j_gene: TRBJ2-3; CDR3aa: CASSLGVGAIDTQYF; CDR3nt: TGTGCCAGCAGCTTAGGAGTGGGGGCCATAGATACGCAGTATTTT
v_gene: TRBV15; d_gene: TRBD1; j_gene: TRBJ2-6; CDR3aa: CATRGTGTYSGANVLTF; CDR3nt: TGTGCCACCAGGGGGACAGGGACGTACTCTGGGGCCAACGTCCTGACTTTC
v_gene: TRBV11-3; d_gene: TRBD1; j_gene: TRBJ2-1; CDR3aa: CASSLDGQGREQFF; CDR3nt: TGTGCCAGCAGCTTAGATGGACAGGGAAGGGAGCAGTTCTTC
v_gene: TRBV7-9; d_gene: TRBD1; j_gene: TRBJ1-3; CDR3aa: CASRGGQPSGNTIYF; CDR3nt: TGTGCCAGCAGGGGGGGACAGCCCTCTGGAAACACCATATATTTT